A few counts support the clone carrying this T cell receptor (beta chain). The antigen is not known. The TCR beta library used iRepertoire HTBI primers with Arm-PCR amplification of CDR3. TCRdb independently ran MiXCR on the multiplex PCR reads; one entry per CDR3 protein. Among approximately 560,000 distinct CDR3 sequences, roughly a sixth were seen once, and the ten largest hold around 13%. The data belong to a study of regulatory T cells in long-lasting Graves disease. Study-level points and caveats: TRBV28, TRBJ1-2 and TRBJ2-5 emerged as the favored segments in persistent disease. Lower TCR diversity characterized persistent Graves' patients relative to newly diagnosed patients.

Germline CDR1 and CDR2: DFQATT and SNEGSKA (reference sequence). Trimming shortened V by 5 bases and J by 5 bases, and 15 bases separated the two germline ends. This CDR3 is built from 13 residues. Time point here: newly diagnosed GD, antithyroid drugs for less than 3 months. Making the TCR library involved RNA that had been extracted from PBMCs. Graves' disease diagnosis relied on American Thyroid Association guidelines. This sample also appeared in a second study, on T cells in Graves' hyperthyroidism and ophthalmopathy.

This chain links TRBV20-1 with TRBJ2-5; D possibly matches TRBD1 or TRBD2 (5 bases each). This clonotype was sampled from a man aged 18 to 35 with Graves disease. The starting material was peripheral blood mononuclear cells (PBMCs), obtained at new diagnosis, from a patient treated with antithyroid drugs. The CDR3 protein is CSAYWDPAETQYF. DNA of the CDR3: TGCAGTGCTTACTGGGACCCCGCCGAGACCCAGTACTTC.